Listed below are T cell receptor beta chains from one sample, sequenced in a study of memory CD4+ T cells and cytomegalovirus serostatus. Assay used: immunoSEQ multiplex PCR; TCRdb lists only in-frame clones, some missing. The sample includes about 40,000 clones, more than 60% of them seen just once. The sequenced material came from memory CD4+ T cells from blood. The receptors stem from an adult in good health and CMV-seronegative. CDR3s include the opening cysteine and the closing phenylalanine or tryptophan. The D gene is left open where the match is weak. Expanded clones get a size class; other rows say once, few or many, or leave the size out.

clone size	V gene	J gene	D gene	CDR3 protein	CDR3 DNA
-	TRBV18	TRBJ2-7	-	CASSPTGTSYEQYF	TGTGCCAGCTCACCGACAGGTACCTCCTACGAGCAGTACTTC
-	TRBV5-4	TRBJ2-7	TRBD1	CASSRDRTTYEQYF	TGTGCCAGCAGCCGGGACAGGACAACCTACGAGCAGTACTTC
-	TRBV5-1	TRBJ1-1	-	CASRPGGGAYPEAFF	TGCGCCAGCCGCCCCGGGGGGGGCGCGTACCCTGAAGCTTTCTTT
once	TRBV19	TRBJ2-1	-	CASSTDRSSYNEQFF	TGTGCCAGTAGTACTGACAGAAGCTCCTACAATGAGCAGTTCTTC
-	TRBV6-6	TRBJ1-3	-	CASSYEGISGNTIYF	TGTGCCAGCAGTTACGAGGGAATCTCCGGAAACACCATATATTTT
-	TRBV5-1	TRBJ2-2	-	CASSLKVANTGELFF	TGCGCCAGCAGCTTGAAAGTAGCGAACACCGGGGAGCTGTTTTTT
-	TRBV9	TRBJ2-2	TRBD1	CASSALDRAAGELFF	TGTGCCAGCAGCGCATTGGACAGGGCGGCCGGGGAGCTGTTTTTT
-	TRBV11-2	TRBJ2-1	-	CASSLRALYNEQFF	TGTGCCAGCAGCTTACGGGCCCTCTACAATGAGCAGTTCTTC
-	TRBV12-5	TRBJ1-2	-	CASGGLYGYTF	TGTGCTAGTGGGGGACTATATGGCTACACCTTC
-	TRBV27	TRBJ1-1	-	CASSFLGKAEAFF	TGTGCCAGCAGTTTCTTAGGTAAGGCTGAAGCTTTCTTT
-	TRBV7-3	TRBJ2-3	TRBD1	CASSSSGGPDTQYF	TGTGCCAGCAGCAGTTCAGGGGGCCCAGATACGCAGTATTTT
-	TRBV6-6	TRBJ2-1	-	CASRVWEANEQFF	TGTGCCAGCAGGGTCTGGGAGGCCAATGAGCAGTTCTTC
-	TRBV2	TRBJ2-7	-	CASVLQGSSYEQYF	TGTGCCAGCGTTTTGCAAGGTAGCTCCTACGAGCAGTACTTC
once	TRBV5-6	TRBJ2-7	TRBD1	CASSSRGTGWSYEQYF	TGTGCCAGCAGTTCCCGGGGGACAGGGTGGTCCTACGAGCAGTACTTC
-	TRBV10-3	TRBJ2-1	-	CAIRRGDEQFF	TGTGCCATCCGGCGGGGCGATGAGCAGTTCTTC
-	TRBV5-1	TRBJ2-1	-	CASSLPRLSYNEQFF	TGCGCCAGCAGCTTACCTCGCCTCTCCTACAATGAGCAGTTCTTC
-	TRBV5-4	TRBJ2-2	-	CASSLSFDRPNTGELFF	TGTGCCAGCAGCTTGTCTTTTGACAGGCCGAACACCGGGGAGCTGTTTTTT
-	TRBV5-1	TRBJ2-1	TRBD2	CASSIGLAGGGEQFF	TGCGCCAGCAGCATTGGACTAGCGGGGGGGGGTGAGCAGTTCTTC
-	TRBV2	TRBJ2-3	TRBD1	CASLARGQTDTQYF	TGTGCCAGTCTAGCAAGGGGGCAAACAGATACGCAGTATTTT
-	TRBV5-1	TRBJ2-3	-	CASSLAFGASTDTQYF	TGCGCCAGCAGCTTGGCCTTTGGGGCGAGCACAGATACGCAGTATTTT
few	TRBV4-1	TRBJ1-1	-	CASRRDTEAFF	TGCGCCAGCAGACGGGACACTGAAGCTTTCTTT
-	TRBV19	TRBJ2-2	-	CASSIDSDGELFF	TGTGCCAGTAGTATAGATTCCGACGGGGAGCTGTTTTTT
-	TRBV28	TRBJ1-3	-	CASSGPSRGGNTIYF	TGTGCCAGCAGCGGTCCTTCTAGGGGTGGAAACACCATATATTTT
-	TRBV6-1	TRBJ2-7	-	CASSVTSLYEQYF	TGTGCCAGCAGTGTAACGTCCCTCTACGAGCAGTACTTC
-	TRBV30	TRBJ1-2	-	CAWSVRGPYGYTF	TGTGCCTGGAGTGTACGAGGCCCCTATGGCTACACCTTC
few	TRBV6-6	TRBJ1-1	TRBD1	CASSSGGQGLQAFF	TGTGCCAGCAGTTCGGGGGGACAGGGGTTGCAGGCTTTCTTT
few	TRBV18	TRBJ1-5	-	CASSGSVGNQPQHF	TGTGCCAGCTCAGGAAGTGTAGGCAATCAGCCCCAGCATTTT
-	TRBV19	TRBJ1-2	-	CASSSQYYGYTF	TGTGCCAGTAGTTCGCAGTACTATGGCTACACCTTC
-	TRBV7-2	TRBJ2-5	-	CASSSFSNQETQYF	TGTGCCAGCAGCTCGTTTAGCAACCAAGAGACCCAGTACTTC
-	TRBV11-2	TRBJ2-1	TRBD2	CASSSSGGVYNEQFF	TGTGCCAGCAGCTCAAGCGGGGGGGTTTACAATGAGCAGTTCTTC
once	TRBV5-4	TRBJ1-2	TRBD1	CASSPTGEVGYTF	TGTGCCAGCAGCCCGACAGGGGAGGTTGGCTACACCTTC
-	TRBV7-8	TRBJ2-7	-	CASSLDRFDEQYF	TGTGCCAGCAGCTTAGATAGGTTCGACGAGCAGTACTTC
-	TRBV4-1	TRBJ2-3	-	CASSQGLTGPDTQYF	TGCGCCAGCAGCCAAGGTCTGACGGGTCCAGATACGCAGTATTTT
-	TRBV5-1	TRBJ2-5	TRBD2	CASSFLGTSGETQYF	TGCGCCAGCAGCTTTCTCGGGACTAGCGGAGAGACCCAGTACTTC
once	TRBV6-1	TRBJ2-5	TRBD1	CASSVPGQGKETQYF	TGTGCCAGCAGTGTACCGGGACAGGGAAAAGAGACCCAGTACTTC
few	TRBV5-6	TRBJ2-5	-	CASSLGKETQYF	TGTGCCAGCAGCTTGGGTAAGGAGACCCAGTACTTC
-	TRBV7-7	TRBJ2-5	-	CASSPEGILGETQYF	TGTGCTAGCAGCCCCGAGGGAATCCTGGGGGAGACCCAGTACTTC
few	TRBV5-4	TRBJ2-1	-	CASSIGGAIPNEQFF	TGTGCCAGCAGTATAGGGGGGGCCATTCCTAATGAGCAGTTCTTC
-	TRBV5-1	TRBJ2-6	-	CASREGGSTGANVLTF	TGCGCCAGTCGAGAAGGGGGAAGTACTGGGGCCAACGTCCTGACTTTC
-	TRBV5-1	TRBJ2-1	TRBD2	CASSLVGGEWDEQFF	TGCGCCAGCAGCTTGGTTGGGGGGGAGTGGGATGAGCAGTTCTTC
-	TRBV5-1	TRBJ1-2	TRBD1	CASSQPGQGNYGYTF	TGCGCCAGCAGCCAGCCCGGACAGGGAAACTATGGCTACACCTTC
-	TRBV6-5	TRBJ2-7	-	CASSYSKGGDYEQYF	TGTGCCAGCAGTTACTCGAAGGGGGGGGACTACGAGCAGTACTTC
-	TRBV28	TRBJ1-2	-	CASSSGSYGYTF	TGTGCCAGCAGTTCTGGGAGCTATGGCTACACCTTC
-	TRBV5-1	TRBJ1-3	TRBD1	CASKQGAESGNTIYF	TGCGCCAGCAAACAGGGGGCCGAGTCTGGAAACACCATATATTTT
-	TRBV18	TRBJ2-7	-	CASSPTPAAGEQYF	TGTGCCAGCTCACCTACCCCTGCGGCCGGCGAGCAGTACTTC
-	TRBV1	TRBJ2-3	-	CTSSQDGGGAVRRRTQYF	TGCACCAGCAGCCAAGATGGGGGGGGAGCCGTTCGGAGGAGGACGCAGTATTTT
-	TRBV4-1	TRBJ2-7	-	CASSQARIPLREQYF	TGCGCCAGCAGCCAAGCCAGGATCCCTTTGAGGGAGCAGTACTTC
-	TRBV2	TRBJ2-7	TRBD1	CASVSDRKSYEQYF	TGTGCCAGCGTCTCGGACAGGAAGTCCTACGAGCAGTACTTC
-	TRBV14	TRBJ1-6	-	CASSPNLRGAYNSPLHF	TGTGCCAGCAGCCCAAACCTAAGGGGGGCCTATAATTCACCCCTCCACTTT
-	TRBV2	TRBJ1-1	-	CASSLTDGTEAFF	TGTGCCAGCAGTTTGACAGATGGAACTGAAGCTTTCTTT
-	TRBV6-5	TRBJ1-1	TRBD1	CASSYLTGGNTEAFF	TGTGCCAGCAGTTACCTGACAGGGGGGAACACTGAAGCTTTCTTT
-	TRBV7-9	TRBJ2-3	TRBD2	CASSLGASGFSDTQYF	TGTGCCAGCAGCTTAGGGGCTAGCGGATTTTCGGATACGCAGTATTTT